The present entry profiles one TCR beta chain with its context. The count of this clone is one. Its binding antigen is unknown. No clone much larger than this one lies a single base away; base qualities are absent. CDR1 and CDR2 (DFQATT, SNEGSKA) derive from the germline V gene (reference sequence). Inclusive of the bounding cysteine and phenylalanine, the CDR3 is 11 residues long. Left in the record is the CDR3 DNA by itself, 33 bases read in frame from the first base. Trimming removed 7 bases from V and 4 bases from J; the gene matches leave 2 bases unexplained. The Qiagen DNeasy kit was used to extract genomic DNA from unsorted PBMCs and from the negatively selected CD4+ and CD8+ fractions. Amplification of TCR beta CDR3 regions was done by immunoSEQ multiplex PCR with primers that anneal to V and J segments. A synthetic immune receptor repertoire was used to minimize amplification bias, and any residual bias was removed computationally once sequencing was done. Turning to the authors' computational methods: Custom Python scripts were used to quantify repertoire diversity as the Shannon entropy index. Unsorted, CD4+ and CD8+ repertoires were analyzed separately, except for combined analyses in which CD4+ and CD8+ sequences were merged in silico. Clonal expansion was defined as a frequency increase of at least 2-fold after treatment compared with C1D1, and clones undetected at baseline were assigned a pseudocount of 0.5. Singleton clones were defined as clones with 0 or 1 copy at C1D1, and non-singleton clones were defined as clones with 2 or more copies. Clones expanded in unsorted samples were annotated as CD4+, CD8+ or unknown by matching protein sequences in sorted samples from the same patient. Wilcoxon tests on paired samples were used to test diversity changes from C1D1 to C4D1. TCRdb stores this immuneACCESS table with in-frame sequences only. Part of the clones is absent; in the studies checked, under half of the shortfall reflects unresolved V genes, and no reason is known for the rest. That table supplies the V and J calls and clone size; D and trimming were determined from the DNA. Here the sample has some 95,000 clones; nearly 90% occur a single time. Clones ranked in the top ten supply about 10% of the sample.

The sample comes from a study of PD-1 blockade in classical Hodgkin lymphoma (dated by TCRdb to 2020 to 2021). Background for the entire study: Nivolumab dosing was 3 mg/kg intravenously every 2 weeks, continuing until either disease progression or unacceptable toxicity. The study used CyTOF and TCR beta sequencing to define a peripheral blood immune signature of response to PD-1 blockade in classical Hodgkin lymphoma.

The meaning of the sample's time point label: cycle 2 day 1 (C2D1) of nivolumab. Every trial patient had relapsed after autologous stem cell transplantation, and cohorts A, B and C differed in prior brentuximab vedotin exposure. The trial cohort was composed of over 50 patients with relapsed/refractory classical Hodgkin lymphoma, for whom complete response, partial response or progressive disease was recorded as best overall response. In the multi-cohort phase II CheckMate 205 trial, trial patients received single-agent nivolumab. An independent review committee assessed best overall response using the 2007 International Working Group response criteria. Trial PBMCs were obtained immediately prior to nivolumab initiation (C1D1) and on therapy at cycle 2 day 1 and cycle 4 day 1. Peripheral blood was collected in 8 mL Vacutainer Cell Preparation Tubes, from which PBMCs were isolated by centrifugation and then cryopreserved.

Broad study findings and their caveats: Baseline TCR diversity was reported to be lower in newly diagnosed patients than in healthy donors, and even lower in relapsed/refractory patients. Trial patients achieving complete response had baseline diversity similar to newly diagnosed patients, whereas partial responders and progressors had significantly lower diversity. CD4+ but not CD8+ TCR diversity rose significantly by C4D1 (p=0.0027 vs p=0.16), most apparent in complete responders (p=0.02). Patients starting nivolumab less than 1 year after ASCT had lower diversity and were excluded from later analyses to avoid confounding by immune reconstitution. The study was restricted to a single clinical trial cohort, and the causes of repertoire differences, possibly disease activity or prior therapy, were left undefined.

The V gene is TRBV20-1 and the J gene is TRBJ2-5; TRBD1 fits 8 bases in the junction. This receptor was identified in a human donor with classical Hodgkin lymphoma. Sequences were derived from peripheral blood mononuclear cells (PBMCs), sampled before the second cycle of nivolumab. The sequence in DNA is TGCAGTGGACAGGGGTTAGAGACCCAGTACTTC. Its product reads: CSGQGLETQYF.